The T cell receptor beta chain described here comes from a study of T cell responses to AZD1222 COVID-19 vaccine. Study context: Investigators merged groups given second doses at roughly 4 or roughly 12 weeks. Study findings and constraints: Two doses of AZD1222 preceded a rise in Spike-specific TCR breadth and depth.

In regard to this clone: Its antigen is currently unknown.

V lost 1 base, J lost 2 bases, and 8 bases lay in between. CDR1 and CDR2 from the germline V gene are SGHDN and FVKESK. The CDR3 is made up of 15 amino acids. Measured with immunoSEQ multiplex PCR; TCRdb has only the in-frame clones, and not every one. This table has 100,000 or so clones, 85% to 90% appearing once. This sequence was found in an adult in good health. J is TRBJ1-4 and V is TRBV14; D unclear. The material sequenced was peripheral blood, taken on day 0 of AZD1222 vaccination. The CDR3 here is CASSQVWSTNEKLFF. The CDR3, as DNA: TGTGCCAGCAGCCAAGTGTGGAGTACTAATGAAAAACTGTTTTTT.